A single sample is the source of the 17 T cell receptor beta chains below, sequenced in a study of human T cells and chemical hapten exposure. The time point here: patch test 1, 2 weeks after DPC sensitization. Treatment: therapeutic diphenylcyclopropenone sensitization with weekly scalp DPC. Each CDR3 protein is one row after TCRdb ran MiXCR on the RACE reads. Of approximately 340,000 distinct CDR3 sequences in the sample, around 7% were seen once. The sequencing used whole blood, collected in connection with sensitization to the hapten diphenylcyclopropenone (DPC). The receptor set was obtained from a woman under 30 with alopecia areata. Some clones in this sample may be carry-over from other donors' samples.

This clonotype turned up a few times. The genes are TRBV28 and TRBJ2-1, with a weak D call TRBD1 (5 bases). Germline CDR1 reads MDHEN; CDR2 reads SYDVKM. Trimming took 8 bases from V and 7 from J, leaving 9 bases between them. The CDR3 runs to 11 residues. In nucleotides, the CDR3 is TGTGCCAGCGGGGCTTTTAATGAGCAGTTCTTC. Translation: CASGAFNEQFF. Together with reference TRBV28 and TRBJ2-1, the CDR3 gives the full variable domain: DVKVTQSSRYLVKRTGEKVFLECVQDMDHENMFWYRQDPGLGLRLIYFSYDVKMKEKGDIPEGYSVSREKKERFSLILESASTNQTSMYLCASGAFNEQFFGPGTRLTVL.

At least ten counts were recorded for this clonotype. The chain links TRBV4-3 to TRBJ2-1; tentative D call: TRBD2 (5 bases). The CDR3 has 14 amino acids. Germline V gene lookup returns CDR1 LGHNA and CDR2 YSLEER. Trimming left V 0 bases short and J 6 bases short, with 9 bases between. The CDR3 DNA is TGCGCCAGCAGCCAAGATACCAGCGGCAATGAGCAGTTCTTC. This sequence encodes CASSQDTSGNEQFF.

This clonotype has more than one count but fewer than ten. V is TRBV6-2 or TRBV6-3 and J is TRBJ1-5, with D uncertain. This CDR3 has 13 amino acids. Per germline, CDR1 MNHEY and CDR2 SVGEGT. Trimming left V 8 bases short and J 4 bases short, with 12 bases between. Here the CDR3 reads CASRGRRNQPQHF. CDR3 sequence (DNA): TGTGCCAGCCGAGGCAGGAGAAATCAGCCCCAGCATTTT.

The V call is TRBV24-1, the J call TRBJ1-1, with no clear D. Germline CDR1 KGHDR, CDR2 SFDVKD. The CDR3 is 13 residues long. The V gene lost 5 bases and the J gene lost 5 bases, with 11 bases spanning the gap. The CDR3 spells CATSGPVGTEAFF. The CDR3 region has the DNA TGTGCCACCAGTGGCCCGGTAGGGACTGAAGCTTTCTTT.

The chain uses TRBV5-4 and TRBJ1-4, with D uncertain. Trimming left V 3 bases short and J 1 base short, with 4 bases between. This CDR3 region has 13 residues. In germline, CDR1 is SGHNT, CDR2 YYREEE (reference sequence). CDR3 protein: CASSSGTNEKLFF. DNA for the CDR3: TGTGCCAGCAGCTCAGGAACTAATGAAAAACTGTTTTTT.

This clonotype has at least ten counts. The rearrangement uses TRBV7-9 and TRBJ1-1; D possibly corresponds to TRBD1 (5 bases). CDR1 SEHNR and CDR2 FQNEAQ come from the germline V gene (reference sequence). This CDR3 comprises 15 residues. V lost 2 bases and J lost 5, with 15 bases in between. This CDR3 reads CASSLRGTAGTEAFF. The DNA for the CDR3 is TGTGCCAGCAGCTTAAGAGGGACGGCGGGGACTGAAGCTTTCTTT.

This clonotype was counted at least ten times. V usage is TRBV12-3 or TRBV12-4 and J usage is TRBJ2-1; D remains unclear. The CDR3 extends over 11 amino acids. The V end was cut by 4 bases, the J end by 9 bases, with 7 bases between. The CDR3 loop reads CASSSPSEQFF. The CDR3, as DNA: TGTGCCAGCAGTTCACCGAGTGAGCAGTTCTTC.

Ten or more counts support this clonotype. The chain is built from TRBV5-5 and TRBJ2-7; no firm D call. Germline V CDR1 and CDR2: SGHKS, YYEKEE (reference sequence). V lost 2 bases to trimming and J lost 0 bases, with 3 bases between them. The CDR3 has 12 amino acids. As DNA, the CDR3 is TGTGCCAGCAGCTTTAACTCCTACGAGCAGTACTTC. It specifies CASSFNSYEQYF.

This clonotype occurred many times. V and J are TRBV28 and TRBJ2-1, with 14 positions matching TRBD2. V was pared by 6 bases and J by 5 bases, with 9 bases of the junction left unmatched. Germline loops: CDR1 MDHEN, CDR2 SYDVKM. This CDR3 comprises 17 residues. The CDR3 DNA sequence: TGTGCCAGCAGCCGACTAGCGGGGGGGCGGTTTAACAATGAGCAGTTCTTC. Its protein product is CASSRLAGGRFNNEQFF.

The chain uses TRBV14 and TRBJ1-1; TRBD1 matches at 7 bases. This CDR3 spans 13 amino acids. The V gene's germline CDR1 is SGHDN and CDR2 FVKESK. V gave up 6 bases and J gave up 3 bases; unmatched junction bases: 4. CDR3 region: CASRHRGDTEAFF. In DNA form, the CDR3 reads TGTGCCAGCAGGCACAGGGGAGACACTGAAGCTTTCTTT.

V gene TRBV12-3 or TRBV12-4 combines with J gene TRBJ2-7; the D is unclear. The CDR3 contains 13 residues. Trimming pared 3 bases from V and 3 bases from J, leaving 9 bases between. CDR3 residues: CASSLVTVYEQYF. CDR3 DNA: TGTGCCAGCAGTTTGGTCACTGTCTACGAGCAGTACTTC.

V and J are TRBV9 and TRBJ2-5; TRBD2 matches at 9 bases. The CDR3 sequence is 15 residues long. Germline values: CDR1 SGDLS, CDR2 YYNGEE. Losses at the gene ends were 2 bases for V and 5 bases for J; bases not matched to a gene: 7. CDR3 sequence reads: CASSVSGGESETQYF. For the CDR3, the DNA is TGTGCCAGCAGCGTTAGCGGGGGAGAATCGGAGACCCAGTACTTC.

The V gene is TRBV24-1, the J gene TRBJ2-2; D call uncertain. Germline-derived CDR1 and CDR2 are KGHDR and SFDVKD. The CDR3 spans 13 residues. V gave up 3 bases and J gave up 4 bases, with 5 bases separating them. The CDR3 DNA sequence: TGTGCCACCAGTGATCCCGTCACCGGGGAGCTGTTTTTT. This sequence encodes CATSDPVTGELFF.

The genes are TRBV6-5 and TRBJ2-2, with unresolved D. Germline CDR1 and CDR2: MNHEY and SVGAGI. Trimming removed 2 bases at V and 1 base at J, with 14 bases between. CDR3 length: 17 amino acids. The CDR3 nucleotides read TGTGCCAGCAGTTACGGGGTCGGTGCCGGGAACACCGGGGAGCTGTTTTTT. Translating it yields CASSYGVGAGNTGELFF.

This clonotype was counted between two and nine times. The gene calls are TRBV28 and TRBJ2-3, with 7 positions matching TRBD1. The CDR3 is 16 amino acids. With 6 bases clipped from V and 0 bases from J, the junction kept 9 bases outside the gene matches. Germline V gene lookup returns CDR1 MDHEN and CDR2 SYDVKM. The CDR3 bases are TGTGCCAGCAGGTCCCCAACAGGGGTCAGCACAGATACGCAGTATTTT. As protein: CASRSPTGVSTDTQYF.

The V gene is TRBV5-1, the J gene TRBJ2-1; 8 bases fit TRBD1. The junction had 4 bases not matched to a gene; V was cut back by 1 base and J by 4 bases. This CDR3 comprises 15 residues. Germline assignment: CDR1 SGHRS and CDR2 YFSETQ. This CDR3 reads CASSLPGQAYNEQFF. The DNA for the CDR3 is TGCGCCAGCAGCTTGCCGGGACAGGCTTACAATGAGCAGTTCTTC.

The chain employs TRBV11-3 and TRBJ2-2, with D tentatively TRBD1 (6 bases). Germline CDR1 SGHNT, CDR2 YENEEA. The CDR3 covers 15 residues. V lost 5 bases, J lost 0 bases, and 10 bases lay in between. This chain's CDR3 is CASSTGSSNTGELFF. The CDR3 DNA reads TGTGCCAGCAGCACAGGGTCGTCGAACACCGGGGAGCTGTTTTTT.